Shown below are 4 T cell receptor beta chains from a single sample sequenced in a study of shared clonotypes between healthy human individuals. Assay: immunoSEQ multiplex PCR; the TCRdb copy retains only in-frame clones and omits some. The sample includes roughly 700,000 clones, approximately 79% of them seen just once. The sequenced material came from memory CD4+ T cells sorted from blood. Stated subset: CD45RA-negative fraction. The receptor source for this set is a woman aged 25-40 years in good health.

This clone was recorded at least ten times. The chain recombines TRBV6-6 with TRBJ1-2, with 7 bases fitting TRBD1. V trimming: 6 bases; J trimming: 8 bases; junction bases outside the gene matches: 6. The CDR3 is 12 residues long. Germline CDR1 reads MNHNY; CDR2 reads SVGAGI (reference sequence). Here the CDR3 reads CASSTDRVGYTF. CDR3 coding DNA: TGTGCCAGCAGCACAGACAGGGTCGGCTACACCTTC.

The gene calls are TRBV6-5 and TRBJ1-3; TRBD1 aligns across 10 bases. This CDR3 region has 15 residues. CDR1 and CDR2 (germline): MNHEY, SVGAGI. V was clipped by 7 bases and J by 8 bases; unmatched bases: 11. CDR3 loop: CASTIPQDRGDTIYF. CDR3 DNA: TGTGCCAGCACCATACCTCAGGACAGGGGGGACACCATATATTTT.

The V and J genes are TRBV11-2 and TRBJ2-5; possible D gene TRBD1, 5 bases. This CDR3 is 16 amino acids long. V lost 5 bases and J lost 1, with 17 bases in between. The germline CDR1 and CDR2 sequences are SGHAT and FQNNGV. The CDR3 sequence: CASSRLSRQFQETQYF. CDR3 sequence (DNA): TGTGCCAGCAGCAGACTCTCCAGACAGTTCCAAGAGACCCAGTACTTC.

The V gene is TRBV28, the J gene TRBJ1-2; TRBD1 aligns across 7 bases. Per the germline V gene, CDR1 is MDHEN and CDR2 is SYDVKM. The CDR3 covers 14 residues. The trim removed 6 bases at V and 7 bases at J, leaving 11 bases unmatched. The DNA for the CDR3 is TGTGCCAGCAGCCTTAACAGGGGTATGGGTGGCTACACCTTC. This codes for CASSLNRGMGGYTF.